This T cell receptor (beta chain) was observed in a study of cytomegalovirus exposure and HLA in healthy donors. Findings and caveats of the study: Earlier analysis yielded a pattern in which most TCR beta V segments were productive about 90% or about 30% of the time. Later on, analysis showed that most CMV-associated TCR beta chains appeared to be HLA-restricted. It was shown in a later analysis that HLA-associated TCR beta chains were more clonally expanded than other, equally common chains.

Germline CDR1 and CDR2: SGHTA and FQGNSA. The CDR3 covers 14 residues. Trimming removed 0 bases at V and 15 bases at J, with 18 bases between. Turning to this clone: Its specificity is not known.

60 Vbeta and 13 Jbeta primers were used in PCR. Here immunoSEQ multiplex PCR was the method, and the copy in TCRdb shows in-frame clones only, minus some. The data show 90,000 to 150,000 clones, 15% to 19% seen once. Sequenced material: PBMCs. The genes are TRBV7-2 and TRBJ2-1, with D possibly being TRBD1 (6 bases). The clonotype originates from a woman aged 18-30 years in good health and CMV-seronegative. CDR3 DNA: TGTGCCAGCAGCTTAGCGGGGGCCTACAATGAGGGGTTCTTC. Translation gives CASSLAGAYNEGFF.